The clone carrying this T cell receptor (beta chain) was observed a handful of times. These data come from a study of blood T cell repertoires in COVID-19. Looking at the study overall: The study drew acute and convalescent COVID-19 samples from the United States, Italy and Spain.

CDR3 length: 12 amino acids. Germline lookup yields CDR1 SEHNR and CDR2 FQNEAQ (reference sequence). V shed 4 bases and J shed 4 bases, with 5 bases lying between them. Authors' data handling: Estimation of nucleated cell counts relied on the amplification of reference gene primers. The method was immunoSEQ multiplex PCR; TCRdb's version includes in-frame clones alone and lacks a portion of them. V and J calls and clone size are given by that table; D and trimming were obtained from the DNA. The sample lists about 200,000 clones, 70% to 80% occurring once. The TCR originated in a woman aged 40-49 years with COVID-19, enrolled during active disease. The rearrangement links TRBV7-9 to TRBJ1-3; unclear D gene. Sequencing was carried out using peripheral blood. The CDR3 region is CASSSQGNTIYF. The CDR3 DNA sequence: TGTGCCAGCAGCTCCCAGGGAAACACCATATATTTT.